The 8 T cell receptor beta chains given below trace back to one sample, sequenced in a study of T cell clonality in common variable immunodeficiency. General study points: Reportedly, TCR beta sequences from common variable immunodeficiency showed fewer deletions and N-nucleotide insertions.

The antigens these receptors bind are not known. Method: immunoSEQ multiplex PCR; TCRdb's copy keeps in-frame clones and lacks some. This sample includes 20,000 to 30,000 clones with no singletons; its ten biggest clones take up roughly 22%. The sample taken for sequencing was peripheral blood mononuclear cells. All receptors derive from a human donor with common variable immunodeficiency.

This clone was recorded many times. The CDR3 is cut off 3 residues early in the read; its end comes from the germline J gene. The chain links TRBV7-2 to TRBJ1-1; 8 bases map to TRBD1. The CDR3 is 15 residues long. CDR1 SGHTA and CDR2 FQGNSA come from the germline V gene. V trimming: 6 bases; J trimming: 4 bases; junction bases outside the gene matches: 10. CDR3 protein: CASRSQGALSTEAFF. The covered CDR3 bases are TGTGCCAGCAGAAGTCAGGGGGCGCTTTCCACTGAA.

This clone was found many times. The read halts 3 residues ahead of the CDR3 end, with the missing end drawn from the germline J gene. V gene TRBV7-2 combines with J gene TRBJ1-4, with D unresolved. The CDR3 loop spans 15 amino acids. Germline CDR1 SGHTA, CDR2 FQGNSA. Trimming stripped 3 bases from V and 4 bases from J, with 12 bases between. The part of the CDR3 DNA that was read is TGTGCCAGCAGCTTCACGGTCGGGGATAATGAAAAA. This codes for CASSFTVGDNEK. In full, the CDR3 reads CASSFTVGDNEKLFF.

A word on this clone: Read sequence stops 3 residues before the CDR3 end, and the germline J gene provides the missing end. V gene TRBV2 combines with J gene TRBJ2-6; 8 bases line up with TRBD2. Germline V gene data show CDR1 as SNHLY and CDR2 as FYNNEI. The CDR3 consists of 15 residues. Trimming at V came to 10 bases and at J to 4 bases, leaving 9 bases not matched to a gene. This CDR3 reads CANRTGGGGANVLTF. Partial CDR3 DNA: TGTGCCAACCGAACGGGGGGGGGAGGGGCCAACGTC. The whole variable domain, remainder taken from reference TRBV2 and TRBJ2-6, is EPEVTQTPSHQVTQMGQEVILRCVPISNHLYFYWYRQILGQKVEFLVSFYNNEISEKSEIFDDQFSVERPDGSNFTLKIRSTKLEDSAMYFCANRTGGGGANVLTFGAGSRLTVL.

This clone was observed many times. The CDR3 reads CASSRGQTGYEQYF. Incomplete CDR3 DNA: TGCGCCAGCAGTAGGGGACAGACGGGATACGAG. The chain combines TRBV10-1 with TRBJ2-7, with 7 bases aligning to TRBD1. The read ends 3 residues early relative to the CDR3; the germline J gene fills the gap. Germline values: CDR1 WNHNN, CDR2 SYGVQD (reference sequence). V lost 5 bases, J lost 4 bases, and 8 bases stayed unmatched. The CDR3 sequence is 14 residues long.

This clone was observed at least ten times. The CDR3 end is not reached by the read, which stops 3 residues before it; the germline J gene fills it in. V and J are TRBV5-1 and TRBJ1-6; D might be TRBD1 (5 bases). CDR3 length equals 13 residues. Trimming removed 0 bases at V and 7 bases at J, with 5 bases between. CDR1 and CDR2 from the germline V gene are SGHRS and YFSETQ. CDR3 DNA (partial): TGCGCCAGCAGCTTGGAGGGGAATTCACCC. Protein product: CASSLEGNSP. The full-length CDR3 reads as CASSLEGNSPLHF.

Many counts were recorded for this clone. The read finishes 3 residues shy of the CDR3 end, and the germline J gene is used to complete it. V and J are TRBV19 and TRBJ2-1, with 14 bases aligning to TRBD2. CDR1 and CDR2 (germline): LNHDA, SQIVND (reference sequence). The CDR3 spans 18 residues. Trimming removed 5 bases from V and 4 bases from J; junction bases left unmatched: 10. The covered CDR3 bases are TGTGCCAGTAGTCCCAGGACTAGCGGGAGGTTGGGGTACAATGAG. Protein: CASSPRTSGRLGYNE. The full CDR3 reads CASSPRTSGRLGYNEQFF.

This clone was seen ten or more times. The CDR3 goes on 3 residues after the read ends, and that part is filled in from the germline J gene. The J gene is TRBJ2-2, the V gene TRBV20-1; D remains unclear. The germline gives CDR1 DFQATT, CDR2 SNEGSKA (reference sequence). V was trimmed by 0 bases and J by 3 bases, leaving 14 bases between them. The CDR3 extends over 16 amino acids. The DNA read from the CDR3 is TGCAGTGCTAGAGATCAGAACGACGCGGACACCGGGGAG. Protein product: CSARDQNDADTGE. The entire CDR3 protein reads CSARDQNDADTGELFF.

This clone was counted at least ten times. The CDR3 end falls 3 residues outside the read, so it is completed with the germline J gene. The chain uses TRBV7-2 and TRBJ1-2; possible D gene TRBD1, 5 bases. CDR1 and CDR2 (germline): SGHTA, FQGNSA. V gave up 1 base and J gave up 5 bases, with 8 bases separating them. This CDR3 has 13 residues. CDR3 residues: CASSLDAGYGYTF. The sequenced part of the CDR3 DNA is TGTGCCAGCAGCTTAGACGCAGGGTATGGC. Using reference TRBV7-2 and TRBJ1-2 for the parts outside the CDR3, the full variable domain is GAGVSQSPSNKVTEKGKDVELRCDPISGHTALYWYRQSLGQGLEFLIYFQGNSAPDKSGLPSDRFSAERTGGSVSTLTIQRTQQEDSAVYLCASSLDAGYGYTFGSGTRLTVV.